This T cell receptor beta chain was observed in a study of blood T cell repertoires in COVID-19. About the study: COVID-19 samples from acute and convalescent phases originated in the United States, Italy and Spain. In each case, the material was cDNA or gDNA derived from T cells, B-cell-depleted T cells, or PBMCs.

This CDR3 is built from 18 residues. Germline V gene data show CDR1 as SGHRS and CDR2 as YFSETQ. V dropped 4 bases and J dropped 0; count of bases not matched to a gene: 13. Seattle's cohort entered during active infection and was followed longitudinally. Original methodology: The assay estimated nucleated cells by amplifying reference gene primers. Sequenced by immunoSEQ multiplex PCR; TCRdb stores in-frame clones only, minus some. D and trimming come from the DNA, and the V and J calls and clone size come from that table. The sample lists 250,000 to 350,000 clones, 65% to 85% occurring once. This sequence joins TRBV5-1 and TRBJ1-1, with 9 bases fitting TRBD1. What was sequenced was peripheral blood. This clonotype was sampled from a human donor with COVID-19, enrolled during active disease. The donor label of this sample is uncertain. The CDR3 is CASSLRVPGQGLNTEAFF. DNA for the CDR3: TGCGCCAGCAGCCTACGAGTCCCGGGACAGGGTTTGAACACTGAAGCTTTCTTT.